One TCR beta chain is described in this entry. Its antigen is not identified. The source of the sample is a study of cytomegalovirus exposure and HLA in healthy donors. Clones were read by immunoSEQ multiplex PCR, and TCRdb kept only the in-frame ones, dropping some. Of about 250,000 clones listed, roughly 87% are singletons. Points from the study as a whole: According to reports, the classifier identified cytomegalovirus status with high specificity and sensitivity.

CDR1 MNHEY and CDR2 SVGAGI come from the germline V gene. The CDR3 has 16 residues. Trimming removed 0 bases from V and 9 bases from J; junction bases left unmatched: 8. V usage is TRBV6-5 and J usage is TRBJ2-1; the match to TRBD2 covers 10 bases. Sequenced input: PBMCs. The clonotype comes from a man younger than 30 in good health and CMV-seropositive. This chain's CDR3 is CASSYSAGGAWGEQFF. The DNA of the CDR3 is TGTGCCAGCAGTTACTCAGCGGGAGGGGCTTGGGGTGAGCAGTTCTTC.